The present TCR beta chain was sequenced within a study of neoadjuvant anti-PD-1 for oral cavity cancer. The data were produced by immunoSEQ multiplex PCR, yet TCRdb's version contains in-frame clones alone and is incomplete. The data show 72,000 or so clones, 70% to 90% seen once. Germline-derived CDR1 and CDR2 are MNHEY and SMNVEV (reference sequence). Germline trimming cut 10 bases from V and 7 bases from J; bases unmatched to any gene: 19. CDR3 length: 15 residues. Time point here: after neoadjuvant nivolumab, at surgical resection. This sequence joins TRBV27 and TRBJ2-7; 7 bases fit TRBD2. This specimen was PBMCs, taken after nivolumab (anti-PD-1) treatment. The sequence was obtained from a person aged 40 to 85 with oral cavity squamous cell carcinoma. CDR3 amino acids: CATQAAGWEGREQYF. CDR3 nucleotides: TGTGCCACTCAGGCGGCTGGATGGGAGGGACGGGAGCAGTACTTC.